This is a list of T cell receptor beta chains from one sample in a study of OX40 agonist ivuxolimab in advanced cancers. Sequenced by immunoSEQ multiplex PCR; TCRdb stores in-frame clones only, minus some. The sample yields roughly 82,000 clones, roughly 90% seen once. Sequencing was performed on CD4+ or CD8+ T cells sorted from blood, taken in a trial of the OX40 agonist ivuxolimab. Receptor source: an adult with an advanced solid tumor such as melanoma, head and neck, liver or kidney cancer. The CDR3 runs from the conserved cysteine through the conserved F or W.

V gene,CDR3 protein
TRBV7-7,CASSSTLLSGPSNQPQHF
TRBV7-9,CASSGRTSGRVTSRTQYF
TRBV5-4,CASSLGQVGEQYF
TRBV9,CASSVGPNEKLFF
TRBV5-1,CASSLDNPYEQYF
TRBV5-1,CASSRQGDSPLHF
TRBV7-9,CASSFTYLDRPAYNEQFF
TRBV4-1,CASRRSLITLNEKLFF
TRBV6-1,CASRGQPVGGFQAFF
TRBV4-2,CASSQDATGDGIGPQHF
TRBV12-5,CASGLGSRFTSTDTQYF
TRBV20-1,CSAGREKLFF
TRBV7-9,CASSLLGGEEKLFF
TRBV6-6,CASRRLTPDTQYF
TRBV5-1,CASSLGGGTLAKNIQYF
TRBV5-1,CASSSGTRADEQYF
TRBV6-6,CASSFPGTDNQPQHF
TRBV4-2,CASSPRSSVSSYEQYF
TRBV5-1,CASSTGQGFEKLFF
TRBV2,CASSEWASGGEETQYF
TRBV11-2,CASSRRGEVGYGYTF
TRBV5-1,CASSFGTGETQYF
TRBV2,CASTLGTLLEQFF
TRBV15,CATSRDRGVQAFF